This T cell receptor beta chain was captured in a study of identifying expanded T cells in peripheral blood. With respect to this clone: Its antigen is unidentified.

General study results and limits: About 1.2 clones differed between technical replicates, versus roughly 16 and 20 over time. Clone count variance between approximately two-week samples rose with total template count.

Germline V lookup: CDR1 SGHRS, CDR2 YFSETQ. V lost 4 bases and J lost 5; bases outside the gene matches: 12. CDR3 length: 16 amino acids. Profiling relied on immunoSEQ multiplex PCR, and the TCRdb table lists in-frame clones only, not all of them. Altogether around 57,000 clones are present, around 87% being singletons, with the ten largest covering approximately 4.7%. The V call is TRBV5-1, the J call TRBJ2-5, with TRBD1 matching over 9 bases. The sequenced material came from blood. The sequence came from a person aged 18 to 75 in good health. The CDR3 loop is CASSRTGQGMLETQYF. For the CDR3, the DNA is TGCGCCAGCAGCCGAACTGGACAGGGGATGCTCGAGACCCAGTACTTC.